The 16 T cell receptor beta chains in this list originate from one sample, sequenced in a study of blood T cell repertoires in COVID-19. Here immunoSEQ multiplex PCR was the method, and the copy in TCRdb shows in-frame clones only, minus some. Of roughly 100,000 clones listed, under 80% were seen once; the top ten hold less than 20%. The sequencing input was peripheral blood. The source of these receptors is a woman between 70 and 85 years old with acute or convalescent COVID-19.

This rearrangement joins TRBV15 to TRBJ2-5; D might be TRBD2 (6 bases). Germline CDR1 and CDR2: LNHNV and YYDKDF (reference sequence). Trimming left V 0 bases short and J 7 bases short, with 12 bases between. The CDR3 is made up of 14 amino acids. CDR3 sequence (DNA): TGTGCCACCAGCAGAGAACCTAGCGCGGTGACCCAGTACTTC. It codes for CATSREPSAVTQYF.

This chain uses TRBV19 with TRBJ1-1, with D maybe TRBD1 (5 bases). V dropped 3 bases and J dropped 3 bases, with 14 bases sitting between them. The germline gives CDR1 LNHDA, CDR2 SQIVND (reference sequence). The CDR3 loop spans 15 amino acids. Here the CDR3 DNA reads TGTGCCAGTAGTATTCATTCGGGCAGGGACACTGAAGCTTTCTTT. It translates to CASSIHSGRDTEAFF.

CDR3 amino acids: CASSYRGSPLHF. The CDR3, as DNA: TGTGCCAGCAGTTACAGGGGTTCACCCCTCCACTTT. The rearrangement joins TRBV6-5 to TRBJ1-6; D is possibly TRBD1 (5 bases). The V gene lost 2 bases and the J gene lost 9 bases, with 5 bases spanning the gap. CDR1 is MNHEY and CDR2 is SVGAGI in the germline V gene. This CDR3 region has 12 residues.

The CDR3, as DNA: TGCGCCAGCAGCTTGGCGCAGAACAATGAGCAGTTCTTC. Amino acid sequence: CASSLAQNNEQFF. The chain is built from TRBV5-1 and TRBJ2-1; D unresolved. The CDR3 is 13 amino acids. Germline V lookup: CDR1 SGHRS, CDR2 YFSETQ. With 0 bases removed from V and 5 bases from J, the gap between germline ends came to 6 bases.

The chain employs TRBV7-9 and TRBJ2-7; the match to TRBD1 covers 11 bases. V lost 5 bases and J lost 3; bases outside the gene matches: 6. There are 15 residues in the CDR3. CDR1 is SEHNR, CDR2 FQNEAQ, per germline (reference sequence). The CDR3 reads CASSTGTGGHYEQYF. DNA of the CDR3: TGTGCCAGCAGCACCGGGACAGGGGGACACTACGAGCAGTACTTC.

The gene calls are TRBV5-6 and TRBJ2-1; TRBD1 agrees at 7 bases. CDR3 length: 16 amino acids. The trim removed 1 base at V and 5 bases at J, leaving 9 bases unmatched. Germline V CDR1 and CDR2: SGHDT, YYEEEE. The CDR3 here is CASSLSPQQGNNEQFF. The DNA for the CDR3 is TGTGCCAGCAGCTTGAGTCCTCAACAGGGGAACAATGAGCAGTTCTTC.

The rearrangement links TRBV4-1 to TRBJ1-3, with a weak D call TRBD1 (6 bases). Looked up from germline, CDR1 is MGHRA and CDR2 is YSYEKL. Trimming removed 4 bases at V and 8 bases at J, with 18 bases between. The CDR3 contains 15 residues. CDR3: CASSPIRGRGDTIYF. The CDR3 DNA reads TGCGCCAGCAGCCCCATCAGGGGCAGGGGAGACACCATATATTTT.

The genes are TRBV3-1 (or the pseudogene TRBV3-2) and TRBJ2-5, with 10 bases lining up with TRBD1. This CDR3 spans 15 amino acids. V lost 5 bases and J lost 3; bases outside the gene matches: 6. CDR1 and CDR2 (germline): LGHDT, YNNKEL (reference sequence). The CDR3 DNA reads as TGTGCCAGCAGCAGCTTTGGGACAGGGGAAGAGACCCAGTACTTC. Its translation: CASSSFGTGEETQYF.

This chain joins TRBV15 and TRBJ2-3, with TRBD2 identical over 8 bases. The germline CDR1 and CDR2 sequences are LNHNV and YYDKDF (reference sequence). The CDR3 totals 16 residues. V was clipped by 5 bases and J by 3 bases; unmatched bases: 10. Here the CDR3 DNA reads TGTGCCACCAGCGGCCGGAGCGGGGGTGTAACAGATACGCAGTATTTT. Translated, it gives CATSGRSGGVTDTQYF. The whole variable domain, filled in from reference TRBV15 and TRBJ2-3, reads DAMVIQNPRYQVTQFGKPVTLSCSQTLNHNVMYWYQQKSSQAPKLLFHYYDKDFNNEADTPDNFQSRRPNTSFCFLDIRSPGLGDTAMYLCATSGRSGGVTDTQYFGPGTRLTVL.

This clone was observed once. This chain links TRBV24-1 with TRBJ2-7, with 11 bases fitting TRBD1. The germline CDR1 and CDR2 sequences are KGHDR and SFDVKD. This CDR3 contains 13 residues. V dropped 7 bases and J dropped 5; count of bases not matched to a gene: 3. This CDR3 is CATSRTGGDEQYF. CDR3 sequence (DNA): TGTGCCACCAGCCGGACAGGGGGCGACGAGCAGTACTTC.

The rearrangement joins TRBV25-1 to TRBJ2-4; 7 nucleotides agree with TRBD1. Germline V lookup: CDR1 MGHDK, CDR2 SYGVNS. V dropped 3 bases and J dropped 1; count of bases not matched to a gene: 6. This CDR3 has 16 residues. The CDR3 DNA is TGTGCCAGCAGTGAGATACAGGGGTCGGCCAAAAACATTCAGTACTTC. It encodes CASSEIQGSAKNIQYF.

The table lists this clone with a count of one. This chain joins TRBV2 and TRBJ1-5; the D gene is possibly TRBD1 (6 bases). CDR3 length: 14 amino acids. Germline V lookup: CDR1 SNHLY, CDR2 FYNNEI. The V gene lost 6 bases and the J gene lost 1 base, with 10 bases spanning the gap. In DNA, the CDR3 is TGTGCCAGCAGCCAGGACAGAAGCAATCAGCCCCAGCATTTT. This encodes CASSQDRSNQPQHF.

Concerning this clone: This could be a read error, since a much larger clone is one nucleotide away. The chain couples TRBV5-1 to TRBJ2-7; 8 bases are a match to TRBD2. The V and J ends lost 10 bases and 7 bases, in that order; junction bases with no gene match: 22. This CDR3 region has 16 residues. The germline V gene has CDR1 SGHRS and CDR2 YFSETQ. This CDR3 reads CARFSRRGGPGGEQYF. DNA of the CDR3: TGCGCCCGCTTTAGCCGTCGGGGGGGCCCGGGGGGGGAGCAGTACTTC.

The V call is TRBV14, the J call TRBJ2-7, with D tentatively TRBD2 (5 bases). The germline gives CDR1 SGHDN, CDR2 FVKESK. The CDR3 is 16 residues long. The V gene lost 0 bases and the J gene lost 2 bases, with 14 bases spanning the gap. The CDR3 sequence: CASSQDRGKPPYEQYF. CDR3 coding DNA: TGTGCCAGCAGCCAAGATCGGGGTAAACCTCCCTACGAGCAGTACTTC.

The V gene is TRBV12-3 or TRBV12-4, the J gene TRBJ2-2; TRBD1 matches at 8 bases. The CDR3 extends over 13 amino acids. The V and J ends lost 5 bases and 6 bases, in that order; junction bases with no gene match: 2. For the CDR3, the DNA is TGTGCCAGCAGTACGGACAGGGCCGGGGAGCTGTTTTTT. The encoded protein is CASSTDRAGELFF.

The rearrangement links TRBV5-4 to TRBJ2-1; 9 bases align to TRBD1. V was pared by 4 bases and J by 3 bases, with 5 bases of the junction left unmatched. The CDR3 length is 15 residues. Per the germline V gene, CDR1 is SGHNT and CDR2 is YYREEE (reference sequence). CDR3 DNA: TGTGCCAGCAGCACCCGACAGGGGGACTACAATGAGCAGTTCTTC. It translates to CASSTRQGDYNEQFF.